One T cell receptor (beta chain) is described in this entry. This sample stems from a study of blood T cell repertoires in COVID-19. Measured with immunoSEQ multiplex PCR; TCRdb has only the in-frame clones, and not every one. The sample includes 310,000 or so clones, roughly 90% of them seen just once. The germline V gene encodes CDR1 MNHNY and CDR2 SVGAGI (reference sequence). J gave up 4 bases and V 1 base, and 7 bases lay outside the gene matches. The CDR3 has 16 amino acids. The sequence came from a woman younger than 30 with acute COVID-19. The chain has TRBV6-6 and TRBJ2-7; 10 nucleotides agree with TRBD2. Sequenced sample: PBMCs or T cells enriched from blood (not recorded which). The CDR3 loop reads CASSYFRAGGPYEQYF. The CDR3 DNA is TGTGCCAGCAGTTACTTCAGAGCGGGAGGGCCTTACGAGCAGTACTTC.